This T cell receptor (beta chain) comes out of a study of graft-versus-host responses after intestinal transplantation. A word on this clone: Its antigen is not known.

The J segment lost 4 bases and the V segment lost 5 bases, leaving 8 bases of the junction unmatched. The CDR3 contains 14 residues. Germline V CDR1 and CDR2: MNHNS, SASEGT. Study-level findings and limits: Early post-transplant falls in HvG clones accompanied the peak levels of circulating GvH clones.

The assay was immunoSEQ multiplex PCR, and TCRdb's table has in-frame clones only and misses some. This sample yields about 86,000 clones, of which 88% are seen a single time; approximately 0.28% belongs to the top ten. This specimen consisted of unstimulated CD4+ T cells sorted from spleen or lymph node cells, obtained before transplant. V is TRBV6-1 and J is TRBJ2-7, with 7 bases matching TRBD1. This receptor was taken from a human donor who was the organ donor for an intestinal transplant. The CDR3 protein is CASSSRRDSYEQYF. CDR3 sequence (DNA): TGTGCCAGCAGTAGCCGCCGGGACAGTTACGAGCAGTACTTC.